This TCR beta chain appears in the sequencing data of a study of pediatric ulcerative colitis. About this clone itself: Antigen: not known.

Using immunoSEQ multiplex PCR, the repertoire was profiled, and TCRdb retains in-frame clones only, with some absent. Counted here are tens of thousands of clones, 55% to 85% occurring once; the ten biggest clones make up about 0.73%. The rectum was sampled with one to two pinch biopsies at colonoscopy. Study-level results: Ulcerative colitis patients shared more blood-rectal clones than controls. A couple of patients' blood samples yielded substantially fewer templates. Rectal repertoires separated controls, mild-moderate and acute severe colitis.

The CDR3 is 16 residues long. Trimming shortened V by 1 base and J by 2 bases, and 13 bases separated the two germline ends. CDR1 and CDR2 (germline): SGHNT, YENEEA. Sample: gut tissue. The source of this sequence is a boy between 5 and 17 years old with moderate ulcerative colitis. The V call is TRBV11-3, the J call TRBJ2-3; tentatively, D is TRBD2 (5 bases). The DNA for the CDR3 is TGTGCCAGCAGCTTAGGTGGGCTAGCCGACACAGATACGCAGTATTTT. This sequence encodes CASSLGGLADTDTQYF. The whole variable domain, remainder taken from reference TRBV11-3 and TRBJ2-3, is EAGVVQSPRYKIIEKKQPVAFWCNPISGHNTLYWYLQNLGQGPELLIRYENEEAVDDSQLPKDRFSAERLKGVDSTLKIQPAELGDSAVYLCASSLGGLADTDTQYFGPGTRLTVL.